What follows is one T cell receptor beta chain and its context. The specificity of this receptor is unknown. No clone much larger than this one lies a single base away; base qualities are absent. This sample is part of a study of blood T cell repertoires in COVID-19 (dated by TCRdb to 2020 to 2022). About the study as a whole: The collaborator samples originated in the United States, Italy and Spain and spanned the acute and convalescent phases of COVID-19. The material from the prospective study consisted of cDNA or gDNA derived from T cells, B-cell-depleted T cells, or PBMCs. Subjects who had been exposed to COVID-19, were actively infected with it, or had recovered from it provided the deeply sampled blood TCRbeta repertoires that made up the dataset. A freely available public database, intended as a resource for researchers studying the immune response to SARS-CoV-2, is where the repertoires were released. Samples came from the ongoing ImmuneRACE study (first 160 participants) plus 1,254 subjects from 6 global collaborators. Nearly every sample came with metadata listing a de-identified subject ID, COVID-19 status, age in years and sex. Where available, HLA class I and class II types were obtained from metadata supplied by the sample provider rather than from assay-based typing.

Summary of the overall study and its limitations: The quantity of clinical and demographic metadata differed by source and by participant and was supplied without curation.

Collaborating institutions collected whole blood in K2EDTA tubes following their own protocols. Collaborator samples were shipped for TCRbeta analysis as frozen whole blood, isolated PBMCs, or DNA extracted from either sample type. TCRbeta CDR3 regions were amplified from genomic DNA using the immunoSEQ Assay, a bias-controlled multiplex PCR. The authors processed their data as follows. The number of nucleated cells in each sample was estimated from the amplification of reference gene primers within the assay. Sequence reads were collapsed and filtered to measure the absolute abundance of every unique TCRbeta CDR3 rearrangement. For each sample, productive Simpson clonality was calculated by taking the square root of Simpson's diversity index across productive rearrangements. As stored in TCRdb, this immuneACCESS dataset retains in-frame rearrangements with V and J assigned. A fraction of the clones does not appear; measured against another copy, unresolved V genes explain less than half of the discrepancy, and the remainder lacks a known reason. The D gene and trimming were derived from the DNA, and the V and J assignments and clone size from that table. The table for this sample lists roughly 150,000 clones; approximately 80% of them were counted only once. The leading ten clones occupy 4.5% to 6% of the sample.

The cysteine opens and the phenylalanine closes a CDR3 of 12 amino acids. Only the CDR3 DNA is retained, 36 bases long and in frame from the first base. Reading the germline V gene gives CDR1 MDHEN and CDR2 SYDVKM. The germline ends are 7 bases apart after V is trimmed by 5 bases and J by 4 bases. This clonotype was sampled from a woman aged 50 to 60 with acute or convalescent COVID-19. Sequencing input: peripheral blood. The sequence links TRBV28 to TRBJ2-3; the D gene is not confidently resolved. DNA sequence: TGTGCCAGCAGTCCGCACTCAGATACGCAGTATTTT. This is translated as CASSPHSDTQYF.